This T cell receptor (beta chain) was obtained from a study of OX40 agonist ivuxolimab in advanced cancers. For the wider study: Ivuxolimab was an agonistic, fully human IgG2 monoclonal antibody directed against OX40 (CD134), a costimulatory receptor. Peripheral TCRbeta sequencing aimed to test whether ivuxolimab altered TCR sequence diversity and caused clonal T-cell expansion. Three dose-escalation patients achieved partial responses, one with hepatocellular carcinoma and two with cutaneous melanoma. Of the 50 to 55 patients in dose escalation, about 20 had hepatocellular carcinoma, roughly 15 had melanoma, 9 had renal cell carcinoma and 9 had head and neck cancer. In the dose-escalation cohort, 82.7% of patients were male, and the mean age was approximately 60 years, with a range of 23 to 79. Prior anti-PD-1, anti-PD-L1 or anti-CTLA-4 therapy was permitted, and checkpoint inhibitors had been received by about two fifths of dose-escalation patients. The paper reports the monotherapy dose-escalation portion (N of about 52 patients) of the phase I ivuxolimab trial. Intravenous ivuxolimab was administered to patients every 2 weeks at six dose levels: 0.01, 0.1, 0.3, 1.5, 3 and 10 mg/kg. Summary of the overall study and its limitations: At doses of 0.1 to 3.0 mg/kg, clonal expansion of both CD4+ and CD8+ T cells in blood was seen between baseline and week 6. Low levels of normalized T-cell clonal expansion were also shown by some nonresponding patients. In partial responders in the 0.1-3.0 mg/kg groups, normalized peripheral clonal expansion was found to be among the lowest, especially among CD8+ T cells. Antigen specificity was not determined for the clonally expanded peripheral T cells. After ivuxolimab, CD8+ T cells had more expanded clones than CD4+ T cells on average.

Genomic DNA was isolated from the sorted cells so that the TCRbeta CDR3 region could be sequenced. The immunoSEQ Assay was used to sequence the TCRbeta CDR3 regions. This immuneACCESS table, as held by TCRdb, lists in-frame sequences with V and J called but not all clones. Of the missing ones, under half trace to an unresolved V gene in checked studies; the others have no known cause. The sample table contains 60,000 to 65,000 clones; only one count was recorded for 80% to 95% of them. The top ten constitute about 0.44% of the sample. The germline V gene (reference sequence) specifies PRHDT as CDR1 and FYEKMQ as CDR2. The CDR3, from cysteine to phenylalanine, totals 17 residues. Of the read, only the CDR3 DNA is kept; its 51 bases are in frame from base 1. Trimming costs V 2 bases and J 5 bases, and their ends lie 20 bases apart. The trial excluded patients who had a history of autoimmune disease or were on systemic immunosuppression. Peripheral blood for TCR sequencing was drawn from every dose cohort at baseline, at cycle 4 day 1 and at cycle 7 day 1. Samples came from an open-label, multicenter, first-in-human phase I dose-escalation trial of ivuxolimab. Adults with locally advanced or metastatic melanoma, renal cell, hepatocellular, or head and neck squamous cell carcinoma were enrolled in the trial. Before TCR sequencing, CD4+ T cells and CD8+ T cells were sorted from peripheral blood as separate populations.

In regard to this clone: Its antigen is currently not known. No base quality values were provided; no much bigger clone lies one nucleotide off.

The receptor chain draws on TRBV13 and TRBJ2-3; the D segment could be TRBD2, given 6 matching bases. This TCR derives from an adult with an advanced solid tumor such as melanoma, head and neck, liver or kidney cancer. The sequencing here drew on CD4+ or CD8+ T cells sorted from blood, taken in a trial of the OX40 agonist ivuxolimab. CDR3 loop: CASSLFSGAIAGDTQYF. The DNA sequence is as follows: TGTGCCAGCAGCTTATTTTCGGGAGCGATTGCCGGAGATACGCAGTATTTT.